The rows below give T cell receptor beta chains drawn from one sample of a study of T cells in localized non-small cell lung cancer. TCRdb's table, derived via immunoSEQ multiplex PCR, lists solely in-frame clones and lacks some. Among around 26,000 clones listed, more than 65% were seen once. This specimen was peripheral blood, taken before any cancer treatment. The receptors stem from a man aged 35 to 69 with stage III squamous cell lung carcinoma. CDR3s include the opening cysteine and the closing phenylalanine or tryptophan. The order of the fields is V gene, D gene, J gene, clone size, CDR3 protein. A D gene is named only where the DNA matches it firmly. The listing skips clone size in some rows; elsewhere it reads once, few, many or a size class.

>TRBV5-1|TRBD1|TRBJ2-7|-
CASTSGTGTFGQYF
>TRBV5-1|TRBD1|TRBJ1-2|-
CASYPTGTGFYGYTF
>TRBV2|TRBD1|TRBJ1-2|-
CASSERQGAYGYTF
>TRBV18|TRBD1|TRBJ1-2|-
CASSPPDRGKGYTF
>TRBV5-1|-|TRBJ2-1|-
CASSLDRPGGEQFF
>TRBV19|-|TRBJ2-6|-
CASSSLRALEGAGANVLTF
>TRBV7-2|-|TRBJ1-6|-
CASSRPGPNLYNSPLHF
>TRBV28|-|TRBJ2-7|-
CASSQTQSWDEQYF
>TRBV18|-|TRBJ1-1|-
CASSPSAVGPSNTEAFF
>TRBV6-5|TRBD2|TRBJ2-5|once
CASSLAAPEETQYF
>TRBV7-8|-|TRBJ1-1|-
CASSLQGNTEAFF
>TRBV6-1|TRBD1|TRBJ2-5|-
CASRPLETGRKTQYF
>TRBV6-1|TRBD2|TRBJ2-3|once
CASSQRGPSDTQYF
>TRBV7-3|-|TRBJ1-3|-
CASSSGPRGNTIYF
>TRBV5-1|TRBD1|TRBJ1-6|once
CASSQDRVWSPLHF
>TRBV9|TRBD2|TRBJ2-1|-
CASSGDGEGIGEQFF
>TRBV6-1|-|TRBJ2-1|-
CASSGGLGINEQFF
>TRBV15|TRBD2|TRBJ2-5|once
CATSRGAGRAFQETQYF
>TRBV29-1|TRBD1|TRBJ1-2|-
CSVEPGGNYGYTF
>TRBV5-4|-|TRBJ2-7|-
CASSFETYEQYF
>TRBV27|-|TRBJ2-1|-
CASRTAGLSNEQFF
>TRBV27|-|TRBJ1-5|-
CASRRSYSNQPQHF
>TRBV6-5|-|TRBJ1-1|-
CASSPRRAPNTEAFF
>TRBV28|TRBD2|TRBJ2-3|-
CASKIGTSGRRVSSDTQYF